The next 4 T cell receptor beta chains were all read from a single sample in a study of technical replicates of blood from a few donors (dated by TCRdb to about 2017). Libraries were built with the immunoSEQ multiplex PCR assay. TCRdb provides this immuneACCESS table in a form limited to in-frame rearrangements. Some clones are lacking; in checked studies, under half of them reflect an unresolved V gene, and why the rest are absent is not known. The sample records almost 90,000 clones, about 94% of which are singletons. 0.2% to 0.25% of the sample belongs to the ten largest clones. The sample was T cells isolated from PBMCs. The receptors originated from a human donor in good health.

V is TRBV4-1 and J is TRBJ1-2, with D perhaps TRBD1 (6 bases). Trimming shortened V by 1 base and J by 8 bases, and 17 bases separated the two germline ends. Germline V gene data show CDR1 as MGHRA and CDR2 as YSYEKL. The CDR3 totals 15 residues. The CDR3 DNA sequence: TGCGCCAGCAGCCAAGGTTTTAGGACAGATAGCGGCTACACCTTC. Amino acid sequence: CASSQGFRTDSGYTF.

The chain joins TRBV6-5 to TRBJ2-5; 7 bases align to TRBD1. V lost 8 bases to trimming and J lost 5 bases; unmatched junction nucleotides: 8. Germline values: CDR1 MNHEY, CDR2 SVGAGI. The CDR3 contains 13 residues. CDR3 loop: CASPGQGDETQYF. The CDR3 DNA reads as TGTGCCAGCCCTGGGCAGGGGGACGAGACCCAGTACTTC.

The chain employs TRBV13 and TRBJ2-7, with TRBD2 matching 9 bases. Trimming took 5 bases from V and 0 from J; bases not matched to a gene: 11. The CDR3 covers 17 residues. Germline V gene data show CDR1 as PRHDT and CDR2 as FYEKMQ (reference sequence). Here the CDR3 reads CASSPPPSSGSSYEQYF. The CDR3 nucleotides read TGTGCCAGCAGCCCCCCCCCTAGTAGCGGGAGCTCCTACGAGCAGTACTTC.

The chain recombines TRBV11-2 with TRBJ1-1; possibly TRBD1 for D (5 bases). The CDR3 is 15 residues long. V lost 2 bases, J lost 0 bases, and 10 bases lay in between. CDR1 and CDR2 from the germline V gene are SGHAT and FQNNGV. This CDR3 is CASSLQGTVNTEAFF. CDR3 nucleotides: TGTGCCAGCAGCTTACAGGGTACAGTGAACACTGAAGCTTTCTTT. The complete variable domain, with remaining parts taken from reference TRBV11-2 and TRBJ1-1, reads EAGVAQSPRYKIIEKRQSVAFWCNPISGHATLYWYQQILGQGPKLLIQFQNNGVVDDSQLPKDRFSAERLKGVDSTLKIQPAKLEDSAVYLCASSLQGTVNTEAFFGQGTRLTVV.